Listed below are T cell receptor beta chains from one sample, sequenced in a study of T cell repertoires in cytomegalovirus infection. A single record per CDR3 protein comes from TCRdb applying MiXCR to the reads. The sample includes more than 85,000 distinct CDR3 sequences, around 22% seen only once; the top ten take 35% to 50%. The sequencing input was CD8+ T cells from PBMCs. The receptors here all came from a human donor in good health (CMV status not recorded). Some clones in this sample may be carry-over from other donors' samples. Both conserved end residues are trimmed from each CDR3. The order of the fields is V gene, J gene, CDR3 protein.

v_gene: TRBV6-5; j_gene: TRBJ2-1; CDR3aa: ASSYSHRRTSGRAIYNEQF
v_gene: TRBV7-2; j_gene: TRBJ2-4; CDR3aa: ASSLVGWSIQY
v_gene: TRBV24-1; j_gene: TRBJ2-1; CDR3aa: ATQNLGPLGEQF
v_gene: TRBV7-9; j_gene: TRBJ2-1; CDR3aa: ASSPNRRGPYNEQF
v_gene: TRBV7-6; j_gene: TRBJ2-1; CDR3aa: ASSSNPGLGGEQF
v_gene: TRBV19; j_gene: TRBJ2-1; CDR3aa: ASKTSGGVSYNEQF
v_gene: TRBV10-2; j_gene: TRBJ1-1; CDR3aa: ATGRKNTEAF
v_gene: TRBV4-3; j_gene: TRBJ2-7; CDR3aa: ASSQDLGQGATYEQY
v_gene: TRBV12-3/TRBV12-4; j_gene: TRBJ2-2; CDR3aa: ASSLRGGPNTGELF
v_gene: TRBV10-3; j_gene: TRBJ2-3; CDR3aa: AINQGDTQY
v_gene: TRBV7-6; j_gene: TRBJ2-2; CDR3aa: ASSLGGHGTGELF
v_gene: TRBV7-2; j_gene: TRBJ2-5; CDR3aa: ASSRGGGSRETQY
v_gene: TRBV11-2; j_gene: TRBJ2-3; CDR3aa: ASSLGGRSGRVSDTQY
v_gene: TRBV2; j_gene: TRBJ2-2; CDR3aa: ARSVSAYTTGELF
v_gene: TRBV11-2; j_gene: TRBJ2-7; CDR3aa: ASRDKLQGIPYEQY
v_gene: TRBV7-9; j_gene: TRBJ1-2; CDR3aa: ASTLLVGVNGYT
v_gene: TRBV27; j_gene: TRBJ2-4; CDR3aa: ASGGQKNIQY
v_gene: TRBV7-9; j_gene: TRBJ2-7; CDR3aa: ASTRGGGDYEQY
v_gene: TRBV28; j_gene: TRBJ1-1; CDR3aa: ASSSLPGGDMNTEAF
v_gene: TRBV4-3; j_gene: TRBJ2-3; CDR3aa: ASSQDWSGSTDTQY
v_gene: TRBV6-5; j_gene: TRBJ1-6; CDR3aa: ASSYSRGSSYNSPLH
v_gene: TRBV4-1; j_gene: TRBJ1-3; CDR3aa: ASSQEMGSGSGNTIY
v_gene: TRBV4-3; j_gene: TRBJ1-2; CDR3aa: ASSQDVPENYGYT
v_gene: TRBV24-1; j_gene: TRBJ2-7; CDR3aa: ATSDSQGASEQY
v_gene: TRBV11-2; j_gene: TRBJ2-2; CDR3aa: ASSLDVAGQSAGELF
v_gene: TRBV6-2/TRBV6-3; j_gene: TRBJ2-1; CDR3aa: ASTRTGNEQF
v_gene: TRBV6-1; j_gene: TRBJ2-5; CDR3aa: ASSGDRGETQY
v_gene: TRBV6-1; j_gene: TRBJ1-1; CDR3aa: ASSGDDMNTEAF
v_gene: TRBV5-5; j_gene: TRBJ1-5; CDR3aa: ASSLAWTGIQPQH
v_gene: TRBV25-1; j_gene: TRBJ1-1; CDR3aa: ATQRGGTEAF
v_gene: TRBV28; j_gene: TRBJ1-5; CDR3aa: ASSGWDRGRYSNQPQH
v_gene: TRBV7-9; j_gene: TRBJ2-7; CDR3aa: ASSPVSQGSYEQY
v_gene: TRBV4-3; j_gene: TRBJ2-5; CDR3aa: ASSQDYVSGETQY
v_gene: TRBV28; j_gene: TRBJ2-1; CDR3aa: ASNWSGFSYNEQF
v_gene: TRBV7-9; j_gene: TRBJ2-7; CDR3aa: ASSPSGRANEQY
v_gene: TRBV7-9; j_gene: TRBJ1-1; CDR3aa: ASSLPGGSMNTEAF
v_gene: TRBV29-1; j_gene: TRBJ2-5; CDR3aa: SVDRGQETQY
v_gene: TRBV12-3/TRBV12-4; j_gene: TRBJ2-1; CDR3aa: ASRGLVKD
v_gene: TRBV24-1; j_gene: TRBJ2-7; CDR3aa: ATSLGDRAHEQY
v_gene: TRBV5-6; j_gene: TRBJ1-1; CDR3aa: ASFLQGPFAEAF
v_gene: TRBV20-1; j_gene: TRBJ1-4; CDR3aa: SAPGDEKLF
v_gene: TRBV24-1; j_gene: TRBJ2-1; CDR3aa: ATSATSGGLNEQF
v_gene: TRBV7-2; j_gene: TRBJ1-1; CDR3aa: ASSFNRKMNTEAF
v_gene: TRBV7-9; j_gene: TRBJ1-2; CDR3aa: ASSLMLQGGYGYT
v_gene: TRBV19; j_gene: TRBJ1-1; CDR3aa: ASSISGVLGQVTEAF
v_gene: TRBV7-2; j_gene: TRBJ2-7; CDR3aa: ASSFFASNYEQY
v_gene: TRBV27; j_gene: TRBJ1-1; CDR3aa: ASSSYRNRGKTEAF
v_gene: TRBV20-1; j_gene: TRBJ2-7; CDR3aa: SASPGSYEQY
v_gene: TRBV6-8; j_gene: TRBJ2-7; CDR3aa: ASSSVTSSAYEQY
v_gene: TRBV6-2/TRBV6-3; j_gene: TRBJ1-4; CDR3aa: ASRRDENEKLF
v_gene: TRBV7-9; j_gene: TRBJ2-7; CDR3aa: ASSPVGEGEQY
v_gene: TRBV7-4; j_gene: TRBJ2-7; CDR3aa: ASTSGRGVSYEQY
v_gene: TRBV7-8; j_gene: TRBJ2-7; CDR3aa: ASSLALGVYEQY
v_gene: TRBV6-6; j_gene: TRBJ2-1; CDR3aa: ASSYVLRTRFGDEQF
v_gene: TRBV24-1; j_gene: TRBJ2-7; CDR3aa: ATSGTDSYEQY